This T cell receptor (beta chain) was sequenced during a study of a mutant IDH1 vaccine in newly diagnosed glioma. Trimming took off 2 bases at V and 4 bases at J, with 6 bases between the two ends. The CDR3 spans 12 residues. Germline CDR1 reads KGHSH; CDR2 reads LQKENI. Time point here: week 47, end of study. Each dose delivered 300 ug of mutant IDH1 20-mer peptide subcutaneously with imiquimod. Sequenced by immunoSEQ multiplex PCR; TCRdb stores in-frame clones only, minus some. The sample includes tens of thousands of clones, approximately 65% of them seen just once. This clone has a single count. The antigen is unknown.

The TCR was taken from a man aged 35-49 years with glioma. Some clones in this sample may be carry-over from other donors' samples. The chain uses TRBV18 and TRBJ2-7; D unresolved. The sample in question was peripheral blood mononuclear cells (PBMCs), obtained from a glioma patient whose treatment included an IDH1 peptide vaccine. The CDR3 sequence is CASSPEPYEQYF. DNA of the CDR3: TGTGCCAGCTCACCAGAACCATACGAGCAGTACTTC. Variable domain in full (rest from reference TRBV18 and TRBJ2-7): NAGVMQNPRHLVRRRGQEARLRCSPMKGHSHVYWYRQLPEEGLKFMVYLQKENIIDESGMPKERFSAEFPKEGPSILRIQQVVRGDSAAYFCASSPEPYEQYFGPGTRLTVT.